This T cell receptor (beta chain) was sequenced for a study of blood T cell repertoires in COVID-19. Study-wide context: Some COVID-19 samples were acute and others convalescent; all came from the United States, Italy and Spain.

In the authors' workflow: Nucleated cell number was recorded as an estimate derived from reference gene primer amplification. Clones were read by immunoSEQ multiplex PCR, and TCRdb kept only the in-frame ones, dropping some. V, J and clone size reflect that table, while D and trimming were determined from the DNA. The sample shows tens of thousands of clones, around 86% of them seen only once. V was trimmed by 4 bases and J by 8 bases, leaving 13 bases between them. The V gene's germline CDR1 is SGHDT and CDR2 YYEEEE. The CDR3 is made up of 13 amino acids. The chain links TRBV5-6 to TRBJ2-1; D perhaps matches TRBD2 (7 bases). Sequencing input: peripheral blood. This sequence originates from a man in his sixties with acute or convalescent COVID-19. CDR3 region: CASSPEGGHEQFF. Written as DNA, the CDR3 is TGTGCCAGCAGCCCGGAGGGGGGGCATGAGCAGTTCTTC.